Presented here are 14 T cell receptor beta chains from one specimen sequenced in a study of cytomegalovirus exposure and HLA in healthy donors. Researchers ran the PCR with 60 Vbeta and 13 Jbeta primers. Clones were read by immunoSEQ multiplex PCR, and TCRdb kept only the in-frame ones, dropping some. The sample contains about 180,000 clones, about two thirds of which appear only once. Sequencing input: PBMCs. The receptors were sampled from a human donor in good health.

A few counts support this clone. The chain recombines TRBV19 with TRBJ2-7; TRBD1 matches 9 bases. With V trimmed by 5 bases and J by 2 bases, 4 bases remained unmatched. Germline V gene data show CDR1 as LNHDA and CDR2 as SQIVND (reference sequence). This CDR3 has 14 residues. CDR3 bases: TGTGCCAGTAGTGGGGGACAGGGCCCCTACGAGCAGTACTTC. It translates to CASSGGQGPYEQYF.

The V gene is TRBV2, the J gene TRBJ1-5; 8 nucleotides align to TRBD1. Germline V gene data show CDR1 as SNHLY and CDR2 as FYNNEI. This CDR3 comprises 13 residues. V lost 6 bases and J lost 7; bases outside the gene matches: 5. CDR3 amino acids: CASSPRQGQPQHF. The CDR3 DNA sequence: TGTGCCAGCAGCCCTAGACAGGGGCAGCCCCAGCATTTT.

This clone has only a few counts. The gene calls are TRBV7-9 and TRBJ1-1, with unresolved D. Germline CDR1 and CDR2: SEHNR and FQNEAQ (reference sequence). This CDR3 has 13 amino acids. Deletions cut 2 bases from V and 3 bases from J, with 7 bases between. CDR3 sequence (DNA): TGTGCCAGCAGCTTACAGGAATACACTGAAGCTTTCTTT. Protein product: CASSLQEYTEAFF.

This chain joins TRBV9 and TRBJ2-3; 7 nucleotides line up with TRBD1. Germline CDR1 reads SGDLS; CDR2 reads YYNGEE. Germline trimming cut 6 bases from V and 4 bases from J; bases unmatched to any gene: 8. This CDR3 is 14 amino acids long. The CDR3 sequence is CASNRDRGPDTQYF. The CDR3 DNA sequence: TGTGCCAGCAACCGGGACAGAGGGCCAGATACGCAGTATTTT.

The CDR3, as DNA: TGTGCCAGCAGCTTGGCGGCAGTCGAGGCCCACGAGCAGTACTTC. This codes for CASSLAAVEAHEQYF. This chain connects TRBV7-9 to TRBJ2-7, with unresolved D. Trimming left V 3 bases short and J 5 bases short, with 17 bases between. The CDR3 totals 15 residues. Germline V gives CDR1 SEHNR, CDR2 FQNEAQ (reference sequence).

This clone has only a few counts. The chain combines TRBV7-3 with TRBJ2-3; the D is unclear. The V end was cut by 3 bases, the J end by 5 bases, with 12 bases between. Germline-derived CDR1 and CDR2 are SGHTA and FQGTGA. CDR3 length: 14 amino acids. CDR3: CASSLGRIGDTQYF. The DNA for the CDR3 is TGTGCCAGCAGCTTGGGCAGGATCGGAGATACGCAGTATTTT.

This chain uses TRBV2 with TRBJ2-1, with 12 positions matching TRBD2. CDR1 is SNHLY, CDR2 FYNNEI, per germline. This CDR3 comprises 15 residues. Trimming removed 6 bases from V and 6 bases from J; junction bases left unmatched: 6. The CDR3 spells CASRPGLAGRNEQFF. The DNA for the CDR3 is TGTGCCAGCAGACCGGGACTAGCGGGTCGCAATGAGCAGTTCTTC.

V usage is TRBV7-2 and J usage is TRBJ2-2, with D possibly TRBD1 on 5 matching bases. Germline-derived CDR1 and CDR2 are SGHTA and FQGNSA. The CDR3 is 16 residues long. V lost 0 bases and J 7 bases, leaving 15 bases between the germline ends. The CDR3 loop is CASSLAAHPQGGELFF. The CDR3 DNA reads as TGTGCCAGCAGCTTAGCGGCCCACCCCCAGGGCGGGGAGCTGTTTTTT.

The rearrangement links TRBV18 to TRBJ1-5, with 10 nucleotides matching TRBD1. This CDR3 comprises 15 residues. Germline V gene lookup returns CDR1 KGHSH and CDR2 LQKENI. Unmatched junction bases numbered 5, after V lost 3 bases and J lost 6 bases. The CDR3 loop reads CASSPGTGEGQPQHF. The DNA for the CDR3 is TGTGCCAGCTCACCCGGGACAGGGGAGGGTCAGCCCCAGCATTTT.

The sample holds a few counts of this clone. The same CDR3 also results from other DNA sequences found in this sample. The V gene is TRBV7-9, the J gene TRBJ2-3, with 7 bases fitting TRBD2. V was clipped by 5 bases and J by 5 bases; unmatched bases: 1. The CDR3 is made up of 12 amino acids. CDR1 and CDR2 (germline): SEHNR, FQNEAQ (reference sequence). CDR3 region: CASSPGGDTQYF. CDR3 DNA: TGTGCCAGCAGCCCGGGGGGAGATACGCAGTATTTT.

This clone was seen once. The CDR3: CASSDPRGELFF. The DNA of the CDR3 is TGCGCCAGCAGTGATCCCCGGGGGGAGCTGTTTTTT. The chain links TRBV10-2 to TRBJ2-2; D ambiguous. The V gene lost 3 bases and the J gene lost 8 bases, with 7 bases spanning the gap. The CDR3 covers 12 residues. In germline, CDR1 is WSHSY, CDR2 SAAADI.

The gene calls are TRBV2 and TRBJ1-5, with 9 bases fitting TRBD1. Trimming removed 5 bases from V and 2 bases from J; junction bases left unmatched: 4. CDR1 is SNHLY and CDR2 is FYNNEI in the germline V gene. This CDR3 comprises 15 residues. This CDR3 is CASSPTGGGNQPQHF. Written as DNA, the CDR3 is TGTGCCAGCAGTCCAACAGGGGGCGGCAATCAGCCCCAGCATTTT.

This chain uses TRBV19 with TRBJ2-3; tentatively, D is TRBD2 (5 bases). V was trimmed by 4 bases and J by 2 bases, leaving 13 bases between them. Germline assignment: CDR1 LNHDA and CDR2 SQIVND (reference sequence). This CDR3 is 15 amino acids long. The CDR3 coding sequence is TGTGCCAGTAGTAAAGGGAGATCTATCACAGATACGCAGTATTTT. This translates into CASSKGRSITDTQYF.

The V call is TRBV14, the J call TRBJ2-3; maybe TRBD2 (5 bases). The CDR3 length is 16 residues. CDR1 and CDR2 from the germline V gene are SGHDN and FVKESK. V gave up 0 bases and J gave up 0 bases, with 10 bases separating them. CDR3 protein: CASSQDSGTSTDTQYF. The CDR3 DNA reads TGTGCCAGCAGCCAAGATTCGGGAACTAGCACAGATACGCAGTATTTT.